This T cell receptor beta chain was identified in a study of T cells in Graves' hyperthyroidism and ophthalmopathy. General observations from the study: The majority of expanded thyroid clonotypes above 0.001 also appeared in blood. Ophthalmopathy got predicted by the model a median about six months before its onset.

Each diagnosis was grounded in clinical symptoms, serum thyroxine and TRAb, thyroid ultrasound, and orbital computed tomography. PBMCs came from around 10 ml fresh peripheral blood. There are 18 residues in the CDR3. V lost 3 bases and J lost 8; bases outside the gene matches: 14. CDR1 and CDR2 (germline): SGHTA, FQGNSA. This clonotype was counted many times. The target antigen is unknown. The CDR3 regions of TCR beta were amplified from RNA transcripts. A first-round RT-PCR of the TCR CDR3 used the HTBI primer set. TCRdb fed the multiplex PCR reads into MiXCR, producing one record per CDR3 protein. This table holds 410,000 or so distinct CDR3 sequences, roughly 14% found once.

The material sequenced was blood. The clonotype comes from a man between 18 and 29 years old with Graves' ophthalmopathy. The chain recombines TRBV7-2 with TRBJ2-1; 12 bases line up with TRBD2. CDR3: CASSFSGGLAGFWYEQFF. CDR3 in DNA: TGTGCCAGCAGCTTTTCAGGAGGACTAGCGGGGTTTTGGTATGAGCAGTTCTTC.